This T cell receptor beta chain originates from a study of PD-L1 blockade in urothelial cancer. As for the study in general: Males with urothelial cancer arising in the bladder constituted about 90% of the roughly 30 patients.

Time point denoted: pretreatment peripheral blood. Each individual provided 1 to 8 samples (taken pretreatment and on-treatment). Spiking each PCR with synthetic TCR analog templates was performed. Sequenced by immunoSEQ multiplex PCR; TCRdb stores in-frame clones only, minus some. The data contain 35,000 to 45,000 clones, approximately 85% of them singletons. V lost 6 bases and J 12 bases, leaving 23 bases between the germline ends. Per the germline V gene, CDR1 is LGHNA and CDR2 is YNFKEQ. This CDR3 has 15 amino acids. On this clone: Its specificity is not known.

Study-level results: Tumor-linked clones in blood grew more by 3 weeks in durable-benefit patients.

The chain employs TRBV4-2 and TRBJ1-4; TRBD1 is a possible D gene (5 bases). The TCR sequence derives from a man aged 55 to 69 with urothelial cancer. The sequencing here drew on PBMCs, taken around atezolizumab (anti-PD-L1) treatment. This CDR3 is CASRPSGQSIDQLFF. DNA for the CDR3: TGTGCCAGCAGACCATCCGGACAATCCATAGATCAACTGTTTTTT.